This TCR beta chain originates from a study of radiation and T cells in renal cell carcinoma. CDR3 length equals 12 residues. Trimming took 10 bases from V and 6 from J, leaving 15 bases between them. The germline V gene has CDR1 SSHAT and CDR2 FNYEAQ (reference sequence). A few counts support this clone. Its antigen is currently unknown. Whole-study results and caveats: Without pretreatment biopsies, baseline tumor clonotype presence was undetermined.

Time point of the sample: blood 4 weeks post-SBRT, at nephrectomy. Stated treatment: 15 Gy SBRT to primary tumor, nephrectomy 4 weeks later. Nephrectomy followed 15 Gy stereotactic body radiation by 4 weeks. Serial blood draws occurred at baseline and 2 and 4 weeks post-SBRT. Sequencing used immunoSEQ multiplex PCR; TCRdb keeps in-frame clones, though not all of them. The sample includes some 100,000 clones, 65% to 90% of them seen just once. The clonotype originates from a man in his 60s with renal cell carcinoma. The sample was blood, taken from a patient whose treatment included radiotherapy and nephrectomy. The chain joins TRBV7-7 to TRBJ1-2; D unclear. The CDR3 sequence is CATHRPGHGYTF. The CDR3 coding sequence is TGTGCCACGCACCGTCCTGGGCATGGCTACACCTTC.